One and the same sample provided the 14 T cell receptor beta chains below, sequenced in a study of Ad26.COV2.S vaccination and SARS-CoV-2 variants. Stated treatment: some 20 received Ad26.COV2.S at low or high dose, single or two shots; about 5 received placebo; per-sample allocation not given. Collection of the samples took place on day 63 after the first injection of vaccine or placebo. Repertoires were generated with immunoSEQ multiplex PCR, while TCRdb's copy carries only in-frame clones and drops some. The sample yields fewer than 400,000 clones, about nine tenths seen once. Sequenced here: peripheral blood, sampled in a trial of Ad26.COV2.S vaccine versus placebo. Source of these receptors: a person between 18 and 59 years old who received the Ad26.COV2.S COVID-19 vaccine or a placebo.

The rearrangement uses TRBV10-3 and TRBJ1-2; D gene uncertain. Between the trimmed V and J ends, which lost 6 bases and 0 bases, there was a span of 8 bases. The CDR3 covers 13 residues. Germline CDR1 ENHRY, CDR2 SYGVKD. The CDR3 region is CAIRTDSNYGYTF. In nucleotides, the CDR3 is TGTGCCATCAGGACGGATTCTAACTATGGCTACACCTTC.

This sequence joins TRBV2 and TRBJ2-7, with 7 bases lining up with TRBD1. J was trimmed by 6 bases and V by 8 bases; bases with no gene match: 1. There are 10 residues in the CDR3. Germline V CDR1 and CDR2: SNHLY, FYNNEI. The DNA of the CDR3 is TGTGCCAGCCGGGACAGCGAGCAGTACTTC. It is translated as CASRDSEQYF.

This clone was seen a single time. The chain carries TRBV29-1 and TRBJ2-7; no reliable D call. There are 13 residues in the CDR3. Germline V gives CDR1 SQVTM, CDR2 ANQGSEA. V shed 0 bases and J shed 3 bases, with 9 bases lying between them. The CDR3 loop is CSVEDLVGYEQYF. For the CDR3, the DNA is TGCAGCGTTGAAGATCTTGTCGGCTACGAGCAGTACTTC.

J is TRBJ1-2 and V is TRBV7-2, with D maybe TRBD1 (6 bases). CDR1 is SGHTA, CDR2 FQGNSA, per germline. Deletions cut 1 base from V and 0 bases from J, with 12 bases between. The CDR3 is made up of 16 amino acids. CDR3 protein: CASSLEAGEANYGYTF. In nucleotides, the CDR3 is TGTGCCAGCAGCTTAGAGGCAGGGGAAGCTAACTATGGCTACACCTTC.

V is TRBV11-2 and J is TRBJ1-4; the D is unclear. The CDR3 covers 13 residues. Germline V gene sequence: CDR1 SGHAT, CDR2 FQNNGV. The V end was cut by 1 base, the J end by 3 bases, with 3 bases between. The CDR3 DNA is TGTGCCAGCAGCTTAGTGCCTAATGAAAAACTGTTTTTT. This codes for CASSLVPNEKLFF.

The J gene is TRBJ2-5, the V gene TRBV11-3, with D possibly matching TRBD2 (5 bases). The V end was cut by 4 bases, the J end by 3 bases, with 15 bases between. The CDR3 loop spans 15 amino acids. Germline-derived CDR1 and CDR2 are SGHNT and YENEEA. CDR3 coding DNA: TGTGCCAGCAGCTCCTCCCGGGGTAGCGAAGAGACCCAGTACTTC. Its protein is CASSSSRGSEETQYF.

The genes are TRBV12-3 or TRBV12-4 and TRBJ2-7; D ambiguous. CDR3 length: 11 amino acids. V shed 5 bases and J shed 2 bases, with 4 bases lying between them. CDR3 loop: CASSPAYEQYF. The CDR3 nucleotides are TGTGCCAGCAGTCCAGCCTACGAGCAGTACTTC.

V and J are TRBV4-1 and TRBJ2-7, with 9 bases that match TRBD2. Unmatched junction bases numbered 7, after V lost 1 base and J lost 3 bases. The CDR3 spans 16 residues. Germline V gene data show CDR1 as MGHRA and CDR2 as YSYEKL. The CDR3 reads CASSQADSGSVYEQYF. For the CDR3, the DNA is TGCGCCAGCAGCCAAGCAGATAGCGGGAGCGTCTACGAGCAGTACTTC.

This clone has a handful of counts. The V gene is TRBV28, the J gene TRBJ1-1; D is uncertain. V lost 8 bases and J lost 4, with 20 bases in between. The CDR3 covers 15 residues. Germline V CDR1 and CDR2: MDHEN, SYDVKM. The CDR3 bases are TGTGCCAGCCCCTCCGGAGAGGCCGCGGGCACTGAAGCTTTCTTT. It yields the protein CASPSGEAAGTEAFF.

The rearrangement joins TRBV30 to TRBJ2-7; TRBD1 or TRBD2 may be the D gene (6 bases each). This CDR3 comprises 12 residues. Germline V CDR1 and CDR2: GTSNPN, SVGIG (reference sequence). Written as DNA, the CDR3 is TGTGCAGGGGGGTCAGGGCCATACGAGCAGTACTTC. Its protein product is CAGGSGPYEQYF.

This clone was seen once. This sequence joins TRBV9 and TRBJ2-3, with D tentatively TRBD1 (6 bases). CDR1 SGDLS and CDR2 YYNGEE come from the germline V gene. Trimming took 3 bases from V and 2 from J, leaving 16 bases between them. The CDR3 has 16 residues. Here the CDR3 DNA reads TGTGCCAGCAGCGAAGGACAGCTAGGTGTCACAGATACGCAGTATTTT. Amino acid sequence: CASSEGQLGVTDTQYF.

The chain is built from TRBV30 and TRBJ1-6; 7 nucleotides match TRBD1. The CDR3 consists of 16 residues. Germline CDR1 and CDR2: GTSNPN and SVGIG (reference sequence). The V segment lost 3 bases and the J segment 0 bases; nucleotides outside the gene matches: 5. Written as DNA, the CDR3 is TGTGCCTGGAGCTTAGCAGGGGGCTCCTATAATTCACCCCTCCACTTT. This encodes CAWSLAGGSYNSPLHF.

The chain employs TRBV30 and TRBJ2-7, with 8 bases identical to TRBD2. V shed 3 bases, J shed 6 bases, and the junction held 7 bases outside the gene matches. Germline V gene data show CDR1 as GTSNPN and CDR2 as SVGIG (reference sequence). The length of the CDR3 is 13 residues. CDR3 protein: CAWSGTRVREQYF. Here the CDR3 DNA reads TGTGCCTGGAGCGGGACTAGGGTTCGCGAGCAGTACTTC.

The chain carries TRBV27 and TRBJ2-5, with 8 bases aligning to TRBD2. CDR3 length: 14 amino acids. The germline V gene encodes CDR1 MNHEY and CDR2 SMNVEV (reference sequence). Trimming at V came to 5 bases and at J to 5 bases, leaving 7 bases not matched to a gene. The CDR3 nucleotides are TGTGCCAGCAGTGCCAGGACTAGCTGGGAGACCCAGTACTTC. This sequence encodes CASSARTSWETQYF.